This TCR beta chain is from a study of cytomegalovirus exposure and HLA in healthy donors. Turning to the study itself: As an earlier analysis found, around 170 million T cells yielded about 120 million unique TCR beta sequences.

Study-wide points: CMV serostatus alone was available as immune exposure information.

This clone has more than one count but fewer than ten. Its target is not known. The CDR3 runs to 16 residues. In germline, CDR1 is SEHNR, CDR2 FQNEAQ (reference sequence). V shed 1 base and J 7 bases; nucleotides not matched to a gene: 8. PCR employed 60 Vbeta and 13 Jbeta primers. Profiling relied on immunoSEQ multiplex PCR, and the TCRdb table lists in-frame clones only, not all of them. The table includes around 170,000 clones, about 80% detected once. This TCR came from a woman aged 40 to 55 in good health and CMV-seronegative. V usage is TRBV7-9 and J usage is TRBJ1-4; 8 positions agree with TRBD1. The specimen was PBMCs. CDR3 nucleotide sequence: TGTGCCAGCAGCTTAGGGGGGCAGGGGGCGTTTGAAAAACTGTTTTTT. This sequence encodes CASSLGGQGAFEKLFF.